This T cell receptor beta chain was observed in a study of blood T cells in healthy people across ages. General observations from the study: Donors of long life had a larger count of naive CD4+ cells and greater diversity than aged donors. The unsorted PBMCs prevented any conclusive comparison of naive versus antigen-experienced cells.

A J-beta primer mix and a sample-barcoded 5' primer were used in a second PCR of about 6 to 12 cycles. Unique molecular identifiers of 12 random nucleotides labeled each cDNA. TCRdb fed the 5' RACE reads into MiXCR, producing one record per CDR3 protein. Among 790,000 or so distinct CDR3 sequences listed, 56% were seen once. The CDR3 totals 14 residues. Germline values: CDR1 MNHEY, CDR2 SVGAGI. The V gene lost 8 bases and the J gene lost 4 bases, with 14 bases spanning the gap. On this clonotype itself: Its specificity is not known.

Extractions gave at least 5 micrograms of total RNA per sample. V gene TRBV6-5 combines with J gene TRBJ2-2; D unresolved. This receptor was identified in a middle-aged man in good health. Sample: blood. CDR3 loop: CASGKLPTTGELFF. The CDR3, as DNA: TGTGCCAGCGGGAAGCTTCCGACCACCGGGGAGCTGTTTTTT.